This TCR beta chain was observed in a study of PD-1 blockade in classical Hodgkin lymphoma. The CDR3 totals 16 residues. From germline, CDR1 is MGHRA and CDR2 YSYEKL. J was trimmed by 6 bases and V by 3 bases; bases with no gene match: 12. The data were produced by immunoSEQ multiplex PCR, yet TCRdb's version contains in-frame clones alone and is incomplete. The sample contains more than 55,000 clones, 88% of which appear only once. Every patient had relapsed following autologous stem cell transplantation, and cohorts differed in brentuximab vedotin exposure. The rearrangement uses TRBV4-1 and TRBJ1-1; TRBD1 matches 8 bases. Sequences were derived from peripheral blood mononuclear cells (PBMCs), sampled before the second cycle of nivolumab. The TCR was taken from a human donor with classical Hodgkin lymphoma. CDR3 loop: CASSQDPGQARPEAFF. The CDR3 nucleotides are TGCGCCAGCAGCCAGGACCCGGGACAGGCTAGGCCTGAAGCTTTCTTT.